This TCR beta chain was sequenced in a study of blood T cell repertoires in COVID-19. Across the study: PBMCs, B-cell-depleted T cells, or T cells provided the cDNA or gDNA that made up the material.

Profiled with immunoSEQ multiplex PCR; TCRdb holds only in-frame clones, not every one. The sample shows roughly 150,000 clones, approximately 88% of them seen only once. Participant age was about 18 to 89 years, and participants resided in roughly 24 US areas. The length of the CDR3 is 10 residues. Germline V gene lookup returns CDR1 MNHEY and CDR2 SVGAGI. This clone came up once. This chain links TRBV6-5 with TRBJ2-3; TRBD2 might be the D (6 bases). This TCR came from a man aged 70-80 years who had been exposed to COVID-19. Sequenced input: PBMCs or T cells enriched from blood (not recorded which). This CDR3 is CANSRGTQYF. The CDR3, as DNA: TGTGCAAACAGTCGGGGGACGCAGTATTTT.